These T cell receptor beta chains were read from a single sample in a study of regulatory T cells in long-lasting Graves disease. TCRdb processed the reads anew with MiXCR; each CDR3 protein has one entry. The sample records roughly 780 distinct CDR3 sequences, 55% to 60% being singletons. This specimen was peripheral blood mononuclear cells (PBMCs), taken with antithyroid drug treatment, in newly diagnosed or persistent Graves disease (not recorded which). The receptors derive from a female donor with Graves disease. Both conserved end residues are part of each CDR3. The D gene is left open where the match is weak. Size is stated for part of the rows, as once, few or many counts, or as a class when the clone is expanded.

CDR3 DNA: TGTGCCAGCCGGTGGGTTGAGGGTTCCGAGCAGTTCTTC
CDR3 protein: CASRWVEGSEQFF
D gene: NA
J gene: TRBJ2-1
V gene: TRBV2
clone size: few

CDR3 DNA: TGTGCCAGCAGTCGCGACGGACTAGCGGGAGTGTTTGGTACGCAGTATTTT
CDR3 protein: CASSRDGLAGVFGTQYF
D gene: TRBD2
J gene: TRBJ2-3
V gene: TRBV28
clone size: NA

CDR3 DNA: TGCAGTGCTAGGCAGCGGACTAGAGAAGAGACCCAGTACTTC
CDR3 protein: CSARQRTREETQYF
D gene: TRBD2
J gene: TRBJ2-5
V gene: TRBV20-1
clone size: NA

CDR3 DNA: TGTGCCAGCAGTAGAATACAGGGGGTGAACACCGGGGAGCTGTTTTTT
CDR3 protein: CASSRIQGVNTGELFF
D gene: TRBD1
J gene: TRBJ2-2
V gene: TRBV6-2/TRBV6-3
clone size: few

CDR3 DNA: TGTGCCAGCAAAGACCCCCGCGAGCAGTACTTC
CDR3 protein: CASKDPREQYF
D gene: NA
J gene: TRBJ2-7
V gene: TRBV6-2/TRBV6-3
clone size: NA

CDR3 DNA: TGTGCCATCAGTGATGGGTCTACGGTGAGGGAACCCCTCCACTTT
CDR3 protein: CAISDGSTVREPLHF
D gene: NA
J gene: TRBJ1-6
V gene: TRBV10-3
clone size: NA

CDR3 DNA: TGTGCCAGCAGCCCCAGTGTTGGATCCTACAATGAGCAGTTCTTC
CDR3 protein: CASSPSVGSYNEQFF
D gene: NA
J gene: TRBJ2-1
V gene: TRBV5-4
clone size: NA

CDR3 DNA: TGTGCCAGCAGTTTTCTTGGGGCAGGGAAGTACGAGCAGTACTTC
CDR3 protein: CASSFLGAGKYEQYF
D gene: NA
J gene: TRBJ2-7
V gene: TRBV27
clone size: NA

CDR3 DNA: TGCGCCAGCAGCCCCGGGACAGGGGACAATGAGCAGTTCTTC
CDR3 protein: CASSPGTGDNEQFF
D gene: TRBD1
J gene: TRBJ2-1
V gene: TRBV5-1
clone size: NA

CDR3 DNA: TGCGCCAGCAGCCTCCGAGACGGGGATGAGCAGTTCTTC
CDR3 protein: CASSLRDGDEQFF
D gene: NA
J gene: TRBJ2-1
V gene: TRBV4-3
clone size: NA

CDR3 DNA: TGTGCCAGCAGCTTGGGGGGACTAGCGGGAAAGGAGCAGTTCTTC
CDR3 protein: CASSLGGLAGKEQFF
D gene: TRBD2
J gene: TRBJ2-1
V gene: TRBV5-4
clone size: NA

CDR3 DNA: TGCGCCAGCAGCTTGACTAGCGCACAAGAGACCCAGTACTTC
CDR3 protein: CASSLTSAQETQYF
D gene: TRBD2
J gene: TRBJ2-5
V gene: TRBV5-1
clone size: few

CDR3 DNA: TGCAGCGTTGATCTCGGCAGGGGGTACGAGCAGTACTTC
CDR3 protein: CSVDLGRGYEQYF
D gene: TRBD1
J gene: TRBJ2-7
V gene: TRBV29-1
clone size: NA

CDR3 DNA: TGTGCCAGCAGCCAAGATTCGTGGGACATCCCCTACGAGCAGTACTTC
CDR3 protein: CASSQDSWDIPYEQYF
D gene: NA
J gene: TRBJ2-7
V gene: TRBV3-1
clone size: NA

CDR3 DNA: TGTGCCAGCAGTTCCGGGACAGGGGTACAAGAGACCCAGTACTTC
CDR3 protein: CASSSGTGVQETQYF
D gene: TRBD1
J gene: TRBJ2-5
V gene: TRBV27
clone size: NA

CDR3 DNA: TGTGCCAGTTTCGGACAGGAAGGCGAGCAGTACTTC
CDR3 protein: CASFGQEGEQYF
D gene: TRBD1
J gene: TRBJ2-7
V gene: TRBV28
clone size: NA

CDR3 DNA: TGCAGTGCTAGACTAGCGGGGAGCTACGAGCAGTACTTC
CDR3 protein: CSARLAGSYEQYF
D gene: TRBD2
J gene: TRBJ2-7
V gene: TRBV20-1
clone size: NA

CDR3 DNA: TGTGCCAGCAGCTTGTCAGATACGCAGTATTTT
CDR3 protein: CASSLSDTQYF
D gene: NA
J gene: TRBJ2-3
V gene: TRBV5-6
clone size: NA

CDR3 DNA: TGTGCCAGCAGTCCGGGACAGGGGGCCCCCGAGGGGAAAAAACTGTTTTTT
CDR3 protein: CASSPGQGAPEGKKLFF
D gene: TRBD1
J gene: TRBJ1-4
V gene: TRBV28
clone size: few

CDR3 DNA: TGTGCCAGCGGAAGGACAGGCGGTTTAGATACGCAGTATTTT
CDR3 protein: CASGRTGGLDTQYF
D gene: TRBD1
J gene: TRBJ2-3
V gene: TRBV7-3
clone size: NA

CDR3 DNA: TGCAGCGTTACCACAGGGGGCGGGATTGGAGCTTTCTTT
CDR3 protein: CSVTTGGGIGAFF
D gene: TRBD1
J gene: TRBJ1-1
V gene: TRBV29-1
clone size: NA

CDR3 DNA: TGCGCCAGCAGCCAAGATGAGGGTTCCACTGAAGCTTTCTTT
CDR3 protein: CASSQDEGSTEAFF
D gene: NA
J gene: TRBJ1-1
V gene: TRBV4-1
clone size: NA

CDR3 DNA: TGTGCCAGCAGACAGGCGGGCCCTAGTGAAGCTTTCTTT
CDR3 protein: CASRQAGPSEAFF
D gene: NA
J gene: TRBJ1-1
V gene: TRBV5-6
clone size: NA

CDR3 DNA: TGCAGCGTTCGGGACAGGCGAGACTATGGCTACACCTTC
CDR3 protein: CSVRDRRDYGYTF
D gene: TRBD1
J gene: TRBJ1-2
V gene: TRBV29-1
clone size: few

CDR3 DNA: TGCAGTGCTAGAGAGCCAGCCAGCCCATCATATGGCTACACCTTC
CDR3 protein: CSAREPASPSYGYTF
D gene: NA
J gene: TRBJ1-2
V gene: TRBV20-1
clone size: NA

CDR3 DNA: TGTGCCAGCAGTCGGACTAGCGGGATGGGAGATACGCAGTATTTT
CDR3 protein: CASSRTSGMGDTQYF
D gene: TRBD2
J gene: TRBJ2-3
V gene: TRBV11-3
clone size: NA

CDR3 DNA: TGCGCCAGCAGCTTGGGTGGGTCCTGGAGCTCCTACAATGAGCAGTTCTTC
CDR3 protein: CASSLGGSWSSYNEQFF
D gene: NA
J gene: TRBJ2-1
V gene: TRBV5-1
clone size: few

CDR3 DNA: TGCAGTGCTAGGAGACAGGGGACGATGAACACTGAAGCTTTCTTT
CDR3 protein: CSARRQGTMNTEAFF
D gene: TRBD1
J gene: TRBJ1-1
V gene: TRBV20-1
clone size: NA

CDR3 DNA: TGTGCCAGCAGCCGGGACTATTTGGACGAGCAGTACTTC
CDR3 protein: CASSRDYLDEQYF
D gene: TRBD2
J gene: TRBJ2-7
V gene: TRBV4-2
clone size: NA

CDR3 DNA: TGTGCCAGCAGTCCTACGGCGACAGGGGTTACGTACTACGAGCAGTACTTC
CDR3 protein: CASSPTATGVTYYEQYF
D gene: TRBD1
J gene: TRBJ2-7
V gene: TRBV27
clone size: few

CDR3 DNA: TGTGCCAGCAGCCAAGTGGTAGATACGCAGTATTTT
CDR3 protein: CASSQVVDTQYF
D gene: NA
J gene: TRBJ2-3
V gene: TRBV3-1
clone size: once

CDR3 DNA: TGTGCCACCAGCAGAGATAAGGCAGGGTACCACGAGCAGTACTTC
CDR3 protein: CATSRDKAGYHEQYF
D gene: NA
J gene: TRBJ2-7
V gene: TRBV15
clone size: few

CDR3 DNA: TGCAGCGTTAGTACGGGCCGTATGAAGTTCTTC
CDR3 protein: CSVSTGRMKFF
D gene: NA
J gene: TRBJ2-1
V gene: TRBV29-1
clone size: NA

CDR3 DNA: TGTGCCAGCAGCCATCCTTCTGGGGCCAACGTCCTGACTTTC
CDR3 protein: CASSHPSGANVLTF
D gene: NA
J gene: TRBJ2-6
V gene: TRBV14
clone size: NA

CDR3 DNA: TGCAGTGCTATTCCCGAGGGCGGTCTCTCCTACGAGCAGTACTTC
CDR3 protein: CSAIPEGGLSYEQYF
D gene: NA
J gene: TRBJ2-7
V gene: TRBV20-1
clone size: NA

CDR3 DNA: TGTGCCACCAGTGGCTCACACCGCGGGGATACGCAGTATTTT
CDR3 protein: CATSGSHRGDTQYF
D gene: NA
J gene: TRBJ2-3
V gene: TRBV24-1
clone size: NA

CDR3 DNA: TGCGCCAGCAGCCAGACAGGGGGAAGCTATGGCTACACCTTC
CDR3 protein: CASSQTGGSYGYTF
D gene: TRBD1
J gene: TRBJ1-2
V gene: TRBV5-1
clone size: NA

CDR3 DNA: TGCAGCGTTGAAAAAGGAGTCCTCATGAACACTGAAGCTTTCTTT
CDR3 protein: CSVEKGVLMNTEAFF
D gene: NA
J gene: TRBJ1-1
V gene: TRBV29-1
clone size: NA

CDR3 DNA: TGTGCCATCAGTGAGCTGAGCCCCAATTCACCCCTCCACTTT
CDR3 protein: CAISELSPNSPLHF
D gene: NA
J gene: TRBJ1-6
V gene: TRBV10-3
clone size: NA

CDR3 DNA: TGTGCCAGTAGTATCGACAGGGACTCTGGGGCCAACGTCCTGACTTTC
CDR3 protein: CASSIDRDSGANVLTF
D gene: TRBD1
J gene: TRBJ2-6
V gene: TRBV19
clone size: NA

CDR3 DNA: TGCAGTGCTCCCTTACGGGAAGCGCACGAGCAGTTCTTC
CDR3 protein: CSAPLREAHEQFF
D gene: NA
J gene: TRBJ2-1
V gene: TRBV20-1
clone size: NA

CDR3 DNA: TGCGCCAGCAGCCAAGATGTGGGGGACTCCTACGAGCAGTACTTC
CDR3 protein: CASSQDVGDSYEQYF
D gene: NA
J gene: TRBJ2-7
V gene: TRBV4-3
clone size: NA

CDR3 DNA: TGTGCCAGCAGCTTAGCGGGGACAGCTGAAGCTTTCTTT
CDR3 protein: CASSLAGTAEAFF
D gene: TRBD1
J gene: TRBJ1-1
V gene: TRBV7-2
clone size: NA

CDR3 DNA: TGTGCCAGCAGTTTTGGGGTCAACGGGGAGCTGTTTTTT
CDR3 protein: CASSFGVNGELFF
D gene: NA
J gene: TRBJ2-2
V gene: TRBV12-3/TRBV12-4
clone size: few

CDR3 DNA: TGCAGTGCTAGAGATCCGACTAGTTATGAGCAGTTCTTC
CDR3 protein: CSARDPTSYEQFF
D gene: NA
J gene: TRBJ2-1
V gene: TRBV20-1
clone size: once

CDR3 DNA: TGTGCCAGTAGTATAGGGCACGCTAACACTGAAGCTTTCTTT
CDR3 protein: CASSIGHANTEAFF
D gene: NA
J gene: TRBJ1-1
V gene: TRBV19
clone size: NA

CDR3 DNA: TGTGCCAGCAGGGGGATAGCGGGAGGGCTATATGGGAATGAGCAGTTCTTC
CDR3 protein: CASRGIAGGLYGNEQFF
D gene: TRBD2
J gene: TRBJ2-1
V gene: TRBV2
clone size: NA

CDR3 DNA: TGTGCCAGCAGTCCAGTACAGGGAAATGAGCAGTTCTTC
CDR3 protein: CASSPVQGNEQFF
D gene: NA
J gene: TRBJ2-1
V gene: TRBV12-3/TRBV12-4
clone size: NA

CDR3 DNA: TGTGCCAGCAGCTTAGGACTCGTGGGGGAAGAGACCCAGTACTTC
CDR3 protein: CASSLGLVGEETQYF
D gene: NA
J gene: TRBJ2-5
V gene: TRBV11-2
clone size: NA

CDR3 DNA: TGTGCCAGCAGCCAAGATGTCTATAGGGGTGGTGAAAAACTGTTTTTT
CDR3 protein: CASSQDVYRGGEKLFF
D gene: NA
J gene: TRBJ1-4
V gene: TRBV14
clone size: once

CDR3 DNA: TGTGCCAGCAGTAGGATCCGGGGGAATTCACCCCTCCACTTT
CDR3 protein: CASSRIRGNSPLHF
D gene: NA
J gene: TRBJ1-6
V gene: TRBV27
clone size: few

CDR3 DNA: TGTGCCAGTAGTACCGGTGCTAGCGGGAAGTATGAGCAGTTCTTC
CDR3 protein: CASSTGASGKYEQFF
D gene: TRBD2
J gene: TRBJ2-1
V gene: TRBV19
clone size: few

CDR3 DNA: TGTGCCACCAGTGACGCCGGGACTAGCGGGACCCATGAGCAGTTCTTC
CDR3 protein: CATSDAGTSGTHEQFF
D gene: TRBD2
J gene: TRBJ2-1
V gene: TRBV24-1
clone size: NA

CDR3 DNA: TGCAGCGTTGAAGCCCCGGACCTCTCTGGCACAGATACGCAGTATTTT
CDR3 protein: CSVEAPDLSGTDTQYF
D gene: NA
J gene: TRBJ2-3
V gene: TRBV29-1
clone size: NA

CDR3 DNA: TGTGCCACCAGTGATTTCGGGTATGAGCAGTTCTTC
CDR3 protein: CATSDFGYEQFF
D gene: NA
J gene: TRBJ2-1
V gene: TRBV24-1
clone size: NA

CDR3 DNA: TGTGCCAGCACCACGGTACAGGCCGAACAGCCCCAGCATTTT
CDR3 protein: CASTTVQAEQPQHF
D gene: NA
J gene: TRBJ1-5
V gene: TRBV28
clone size: NA

CDR3 DNA: TGTGCCAGCAGTCTTGCCGGACAGGGGGGACTAGCAGGGCAGTTCTTC
CDR3 protein: CASSLAGQGGLAGQFF
D gene: NA
J gene: TRBJ2-1
V gene: TRBV28
clone size: few

CDR3 DNA: TGTGCCAGCAGCGAGACTAGCGGGAGTAATTATGAGCAGTTCTTC
CDR3 protein: CASSETSGSNYEQFF
D gene: NA
J gene: TRBJ2-1
V gene: TRBV12-1
clone size: NA